This TCR beta chain was documented in a study of metastatic and nonmetastatic thyroid tumors. Study as a whole: For malignant and benign thyroid patients, tumor or nodule tissue and blood were the sources whose repertoires were compared.

Germline trimming cut 5 bases from V and 0 bases from J; bases unmatched to any gene: 9. The CDR3 runs 17 residues. CDR1 is SGHAT, CDR2 FQNNGV, per germline. Concerning this clone: Its antigen remains unidentified.

Broader study findings: Benign nodules were reported to have significantly lower TCR beta diversity than malignant thyroid tumors, in blood and tumor.

MiXCR was used by TCRdb to re-call the PCR reads. Of 25,000 to 30,000 clones listed, approximately 15% were seen once; the top ten hold about 6%. Ahead of thyroid surgery, no patient had received treatment of any kind. This sequence originates from a male donor with papillary thyroid cancer or a benign thyroid nodule (not recorded which). Some clones in this sample may be carry-over from other donors' samples. The genes are TRBV11-2 and TRBJ2-7; 11 nucleotides align to TRBD2. The sequenced material came from blood. CDR3 loop: CASSATLAGGPSYEQYF. The DNA of the CDR3 is TGTGCCAGCAGCGCAACCCTAGCGGGAGGTCCCTCCTACGAGCAGTACTTC.